This paragraph reports one TCR beta chain. This sample was taken from a study of human T cells and chemical hapten exposure. The CDR3 runs 15 residues. TCRdb itself ran the RACE reads through MiXCR, one entry per CDR3 protein. The sample includes over 130,000 distinct CDR3 sequences, approximately 10% of them seen just once. Noted time point: patch test 2, 6 weeks after DPC sensitization. Treatment indicated: therapeutic diphenylcyclopropenone sensitization with weekly scalp DPC. This sequence originates from a woman in her forties or fifties with alopecia areata. Some clones in this sample may be carry-over from other donors' samples. The chain employs TRBV3-2 and TRBJ2-4; TRBD2, the table's D call, was not compared with the DNA. TRBV3-2 is a known pseudogene. The sequences come from whole blood, collected in connection with sensitization to the hapten diphenylcyclopropenone (DPC). This chain's CDR3 is CASSPTRTAKNIQYF. The CDR3 bases are TGTGCCAGCAGTCCGACTAGAACGGCCAAAAACATTCAGTACTTC.